This T cell receptor (beta chain) was obtained from a study of blood T cell repertoires in COVID-19. The overall study: Italy, Spain and the United States were the sources of the convalescent and acute COVID-19 samples.

Original handling: For nucleated cells, counts were estimated from reference gene primer amplification. Measured with immunoSEQ multiplex PCR; TCRdb has only the in-frame clones, and not every one. That table supplies the V and J calls and clone size; D and trimming were determined from the DNA. The table includes some 100,000 clones, just over 85% detected once. Germline V gene lookup returns CDR1 SGDLS and CDR2 YYNGEE. The J segment lost 1 base and the V segment lost 3 bases, leaving 5 bases of the junction unmatched. This CDR3 is built from 16 residues. Participant ages covered about 18 to 89 years across 24 US areas. Cohorts were assigned according to the clinical history that participants reported.

This clonotype was obtained from a woman aged 45-65 years who had recovered from COVID-19. Material for sequencing was PBMCs or T cells enriched from blood (not recorded which). The V call is TRBV9, the J call TRBJ1-5; 9 bases map to TRBD1. The CDR3 DNA sequence: TGTGCCAGCAGCGGGGCGGACAGGGGCAGCAATCAGCCCCAGCATTTT. Translated, it gives CASSGADRGSNQPQHF.